This T cell receptor beta chain was identified during a study of a mutant IDH1 vaccine in newly diagnosed glioma. Comment on this clone: Its antigen is currently unknown.

This sample's time point: week 5, during vaccination. Every single dose of the vaccine, 300 ug of mutant IDH1 20-mer peptide, came with topical imiquimod. Each donor presented with a new WHO grade 3 or 4 astrocytoma that tested IDH1-mutant and showed ATRX loss. Trimming pared 8 bases from V and 4 bases from J, leaving 15 bases between. There are 13 residues in the CDR3. Germline V CDR1 and CDR2: SGHVS, FNYEAQ. Assay: immunoSEQ multiplex PCR; the TCRdb copy retains only in-frame clones and omits some. The data hold fewer than 70,000 clones, with about 87% observed a single time. The chain joins TRBV7-6 to TRBJ2-7, with D uncertain. The TCR sequence derives from a woman aged 40-49 years with glioma. Sequencing used PBMCs, obtained from a glioma patient whose treatment included an IDH1 peptide vaccine. This CDR3 reads CASGPVAGYEQYF. CDR3 coding DNA: TGTGCCAGCGGGCCTGTGGCCGGATACGAGCAGTACTTC.